Presented here are 26 T cell receptor beta chains from one specimen sequenced in a study of PD-1 blockade in classical Hodgkin lymphoma. Data came from immunoSEQ multiplex PCR; TCRdb stores just in-frame clones and leaves some out. In the table there are roughly 17,000 clones, approximately 86% of which are singletons. As to time point: newly diagnosed, previously untreated cHL patient sample. What was sequenced was peripheral blood mononuclear cells (PBMCs). These receptors were collected from a human donor with classical Hodgkin lymphoma.

The CDR3 here is CASARGQSNTGELFF. In DNA form, the CDR3 reads TGTGCCAGTGCTCGGGGGCAGTCGAACACCGGGGAGCTGTTTTTT. The chain has TRBV19 and TRBJ2-2; D tentatively fits TRBD1 or TRBD2 (6 bases each). Germline CDR1 reads LNHDA; CDR2 reads SQIVND (reference sequence). With 8 bases removed from V and 0 bases from J, the gap between germline ends came to 13 bases. The CDR3 consists of 15 residues.

The chain couples TRBV7-2 to TRBJ2-5; TRBD2 might be the D (6 bases). The CDR3 contains 15 residues. Trimming pared 6 bases from V and 2 bases from J, leaving 16 bases between. Germline V gene lookup returns CDR1 SGHTA and CDR2 FQGNSA. The CDR3 loop reads CASRLQHRGQETQYF. CDR3 DNA: TGTGCCAGCAGATTGCAACACCGGGGGCAAGAGACCCAGTACTTC.

The chain uses TRBV5-4 and TRBJ1-4; tentative D call: TRBD1 (5 bases). The CDR3 has 15 amino acids. V was cut by 4 bases and J by 3 bases, with 13 bases left in between. Germline V gives CDR1 SGHNT, CDR2 YYREEE (reference sequence). CDR3 sequence (DNA): TGTGCCAGCAGCCGCCTGGGGGTCCCTAATGAAAAACTGTTTTTT. This sequence encodes CASSRLGVPNEKLFF.

The rearrangement uses TRBV18 and TRBJ2-1; TRBD2 matches 7 bases. This CDR3 has 16 residues. CDR1 and CDR2 (germline): KGHSH, LQKENI. V lost 2 bases, J lost 8 bases, and 12 bases stayed unmatched. The CDR3 here is CASSPKSGKAQDEQFF. Written as DNA, the CDR3 is TGTGCCAGCTCACCAAAAAGCGGGAAGGCCCAAGATGAGCAGTTCTTC.

The chain couples TRBV18 to TRBJ2-7; TRBD1 matches at 8 bases. The J segment lost 1 base and the V segment lost 5 bases, leaving 19 bases of the junction unmatched. Germline CDR1 and CDR2: KGHSH and LQKENI. This CDR3 is 19 amino acids long. The CDR3 DNA sequence: TGTGCCAGCTCAGCGGAACCGAAAAAGGACAGGGTGAATTCCTACGAGCAGTACTTC. This codes for CASSAEPKKDRVNSYEQYF.

This chain joins TRBV5-1 and TRBJ2-5; 13 positions agree with TRBD2. The V segment lost 4 bases and the J segment 4 bases; nucleotides outside the gene matches: 4. Germline CDR1 SGHRS, CDR2 YFSETQ. CDR3 length: 15 amino acids. The CDR3 DNA reads as TGCGCCAGCAGCCCTGGACTAGCGGGAGTAGAGACCCAGTACTTC. Residues: CASSPGLAGVETQYF.

The J gene is TRBJ2-5, the V gene TRBV19, with D possibly TRBD2 on 5 matching bases. The CDR3 totals 14 residues. V lost 5 bases and J lost 2, with 12 bases in between. In germline, CDR1 is LNHDA, CDR2 SQIVND (reference sequence). CDR3 coding DNA: TGTGCCAGTAGTTTGACTAACCATCAAGAGACCCAGTACTTC. Translation: CASSLTNHQETQYF.

The rearrangement uses TRBV6-1 and TRBJ2-2; 11 nucleotides match TRBD2. The CDR3 covers 16 residues. V lost 0 bases, J lost 7 bases, and 4 bases stayed unmatched. Germline assignment: CDR1 MNHNS and CDR2 SASEGT. The CDR3, as DNA: TGTGCCAGCAGTGAAGCTCCTAGCGGGAGGCTCGGGGAGCTGTTTTTT. This gives the protein CASSEAPSGRLGELFF.

The chain employs TRBV2 and TRBJ2-7, with 10 bases lining up with TRBD1. CDR3 length: 14 amino acids. Germline lookup yields CDR1 SNHLY and CDR2 FYNNEI. The junction had 3 bases not matched to a gene; V was cut back by 7 bases and J by 0 bases. The CDR3 DNA follows: TGTGCCAGCACCCGGACAGGGGGCTCCTACGAGCAGTACTTC. It translates to CASTRTGGSYEQYF.

The genes are TRBV12-2 and TRBJ2-1. TRBV12-2 is annotated as a pseudogene. The CDR3 is made up of 16 amino acids. CDR3 nucleotide sequence: TGTGCAAGTCGCTTAGTGACGATTAGCTCCTACAATGAGCAGTTCTTC. Its protein product is CASRLVTISSYNEQFF.

This chain joins TRBV9 and TRBJ2-1; possible D gene TRBD2, 5 bases. Trimming left V 0 bases short and J 0 bases short, with 13 bases between. Per the germline V gene, CDR1 is SGDLS and CDR2 is YYNGEE. The CDR3 totals 17 residues. The CDR3 protein is CASSVGASDFSYNEQFF. DNA of the CDR3: TGTGCCAGCAGCGTAGGGGCTTCGGACTTCTCCTACAATGAGCAGTTCTTC.

V is TRBV30 and J is TRBJ2-2; possible D gene TRBD2, 6 bases. CDR3 size: 15 residues. Germline values: CDR1 GTSNPN, CDR2 SVGIG (reference sequence). Between the trimmed V and J ends, which lost 0 bases and 4 bases, there was a span of 12 bases. DNA for the CDR3: TGTGCCTGGAGTGTGGGCTGGGGAGGCACCGGGGAGCTGTTTTTT. This sequence encodes CAWSVGWGGTGELFF.

The chain recombines TRBV7-2 with TRBJ2-3; TRBD2 matches 9 bases. Unmatched junction bases numbered 8, after V lost 5 bases and J lost 2 bases. CDR3 size: 16 residues. Looked up from germline, CDR1 is SGHTA and CDR2 is FQGNSA. CDR3: CASSPKAGGATDTQYF. The CDR3 DNA reads TGTGCCAGCAGCCCTAAGGCGGGGGGGGCCACAGATACGCAGTATTTT.

This clone came up a few times. V is TRBV4-1 and J is TRBJ1-5; tentative D call: TRBD1 (6 bases). This CDR3 is built from 15 residues. V lost 0 bases to trimming and J lost 6 bases, with 12 bases between them. Germline V gene lookup returns CDR1 MGHRA and CDR2 YSYEKL. The CDR3 spells CASSQEQGYGQPQHF. The CDR3 DNA sequence: TGCGCCAGCAGCCAAGAACAGGGTTATGGTCAGCCCCAGCATTTT.

This clone was picked up one time. The chain couples TRBV7-6 to TRBJ2-3, with D unclear. Trimming pared 1 base from V and 4 bases from J, leaving 15 bases between. CDR1 and CDR2 from the germline V gene are SGHVS and FNYEAQ. The CDR3 is 16 residues long. CDR3 region: CASSLGMAPGPDTQYF. CDR3 nucleotide sequence: TGTGCCAGCAGCTTAGGCATGGCGCCCGGCCCAGATACGCAGTATTTT.

The chain joins TRBV5-1 to TRBJ2-5; 10 bases are shared with TRBD1. CDR3 length equals 15 residues. Trimming removed 3 bases from V and 4 bases from J; junction bases left unmatched: 6. Germline-derived CDR1 and CDR2 are SGHRS and YFSETQ. The CDR3 DNA reads TGCGCCAGCAGCTCCGGACAGGGGGATGGAGAGACCCAGTACTTC. Encoded protein: CASSSGQGDGETQYF.

V is TRBV9 and J is TRBJ1-5; D is perhaps TRBD1 (6 bases). This CDR3 region has 15 residues. In germline, CDR1 is SGDLS, CDR2 YYNGEE. Trimming shortened V by 0 bases and J by 7 bases, and 14 bases separated the two germline ends. CDR3 loop: CASSVGSGGSQPQHF. The CDR3 DNA follows: TGTGCCAGCAGCGTAGGTTCCGGGGGCAGCCAGCCCCAGCATTTT.

The chain carries TRBV7-9 and TRBJ2-2; 10 bases line up with TRBD2. Trimming at V came to 2 bases and at J to 5 bases, leaving 5 bases not matched to a gene. The CDR3 covers 16 residues. CDR1 is SEHNR, CDR2 FQNEAQ, per germline (reference sequence). The CDR3 sequence: CASSLRAGGRTGELFF. The CDR3 coding sequence is TGTGCCAGCAGCTTACGAGCGGGAGGGAGGACCGGGGAGCTGTTTTTT.

The chain links TRBV7-2 to TRBJ2-4; 7 nucleotides agree with TRBD2. With V trimmed by 5 bases and J by 5 bases, 12 bases remained unmatched. CDR3 length equals 16 residues. The germline gives CDR1 SGHTA, CDR2 FQGNSA. In DNA form, the CDR3 reads TGTGCCAGCAGCCCTTGGGGGGAGGGCCGGGAAAACATTCAGTACTTC. Translating it yields CASSPWGEGRENIQYF.

The CDR3: CSVLTWDNEQFF. The CDR3 DNA sequence: TGCAGCGTTTTGACCTGGGACAATGAGCAGTTCTTC. The rearrangement uses TRBV29-1 and TRBJ2-1; D unclear. Germline CDR1 and CDR2: SQVTM and ANQGSEA. The CDR3 runs 12 residues. The V end lost 5 bases, the J end lost 5 bases, and 10 bases lay between the germline ends.

This chain joins TRBV5-1 and TRBJ2-4; 9 nucleotides agree with TRBD1. This CDR3 has 16 residues. V was pared by 2 bases and J by 2 bases, with 5 bases of the junction left unmatched. Germline CDR1 reads SGHRS; CDR2 reads YFSETQ. CDR3 protein: CASSFGTGPTKNIQYF. The CDR3 DNA follows: TGCGCCAGCAGCTTCGGGACAGGGCCCACCAAAAACATTCAGTACTTC.

The chain has TRBV9 and TRBJ1-4, with unresolved D. The CDR3 length is 15 residues. V gave up 2 bases and J gave up 8 bases, with 16 bases separating them. From germline, CDR1 is SGDLS and CDR2 YYNGEE. The CDR3 reads CASSVWTPVTEKLFF. CDR3 nucleotides: TGTGCCAGCAGCGTGTGGACCCCGGTGACGGAAAAACTGTTTTTT.

This chain uses TRBV27 with TRBJ1-1; D uncertain. Germline CDR1 and CDR2: MNHEY and SMNVEV (reference sequence). The CDR3 length is 13 residues. V was shortened by 7 bases and J by 5 bases, with 14 bases between the two germline ends. The CDR3 coding sequence is TGTGCCAGCAAGTCCCTAGCCGGGACTGAAGCTTTCTTT. Protein product: CASKSLAGTEAFF.

This chain uses TRBV6-1 with TRBJ2-7; D call uncertain. The CDR3 runs to 13 residues. The germline gives CDR1 MNHNS, CDR2 SASEGT. Trimming took off 3 bases at V and 2 bases at J, with 8 bases between the two ends. The CDR3 is CASSDEVPYEQYF. For the CDR3, the DNA is TGTGCCAGCAGTGACGAGGTACCCTACGAGCAGTACTTC.

The CDR3 DNA reads TGTGCCAGCAGCTTAGAGACTTATTCTAATGAGCAGTTCTTC. Translated: CASSLETYSNEQFF. The chain links TRBV11-3 to TRBJ2-1; D remains ambiguous. Germline V gene data show CDR1 as SGHNT and CDR2 as YENEEA. The CDR3 runs to 14 residues. The V end was cut by 0 bases, the J end by 7 bases, with 10 bases between.

The V and J genes are TRBV5-1 and TRBJ1-1; D is ambiguous. Trimming took 3 bases from V and 0 from J, leaving 9 bases between them. The length of the CDR3 is 14 residues. Germline CDR1 and CDR2: SGHRS and YFSETQ. CDR3: CASSSGRLNTEAFF. CDR3 nucleotide sequence: TGCGCCAGCAGCTCTGGACGTTTGAACACTGAAGCTTTCTTT.